This entry lists 29 T cell receptor beta chains sequenced from one sample in a study of blood T cell repertoires in COVID-19. The repertoire was sequenced with immunoSEQ multiplex PCR; TCRdb's copy has only in-frame clones and lacks some. The table shows about 140,000 clones, with around nine tenths occurring only once. The specimen was peripheral blood. These receptors all stem from a human donor in a cohort sampled during active COVID-19.

This chain uses TRBV6-4 with TRBJ2-3; D might be TRBD2 (6 bases). The CDR3 sequence is 15 residues long. Germline V lookup: CDR1 MRHNA, CDR2 SNTAGT. Trimming took off 3 bases at V and 0 bases at J, with 10 bases between the two ends. CDR3 coding DNA: TGTGCCAGCAGTGAGGAGGGACTGAGCACAGATACGCAGTATTTT. Its protein is CASSEEGLSTDTQYF.

This clone came up once. This sequence joins TRBV7-9 and TRBJ2-5; TRBD2 agrees at 11 bases. This CDR3 spans 16 amino acids. Germline assignment: CDR1 SEHNR and CDR2 FQNEAQ (reference sequence). Trimming removed 5 bases from V and 5 bases from J; junction bases left unmatched: 10. In DNA, the CDR3 is TGTGCCAGCAGCCGGGTACTAGCGGGAGTTGGGGAGACCCAGTACTTC. Translated, it gives CASSRVLAGVGETQYF. Full variable domain (outside the CDR3, taken from reference TRBV7-9 and TRBJ2-5): DTGVSQNPRHKITKRGQNVTFRCDPISEHNRLYWYRQTLGQGPEFLTYFQNEAQLEKSRLLSDRFSAERPKGSFSTLEIQRTEQGDSAMYLCASSRVLAGVGETQYFGPGTRLLVL.

The gene calls are TRBV10-3 and TRBJ2-7; D is possibly TRBD1 (6 bases). The CDR3 consists of 16 residues. V lost 2 bases and J lost 6, with 20 bases in between. In germline, CDR1 is ENHRY, CDR2 SYGVKD. The CDR3 loop is CAISEMDQGWQAEQYF. In DNA form, the CDR3 reads TGTGCCATCAGTGAGATGGATCAGGGGTGGCAGGCCGAGCAGTACTTC.

The CDR3 nucleotides are TGTGCCAGCAGTCCCTCGTCCGAGCAGTACTTC. The encoded protein is CASSPSSEQYF. The rearrangement uses TRBV27 and TRBJ2-7; D is ambiguous. Germline V lookup: CDR1 MNHEY, CDR2 SMNVEV (reference sequence). Trimming cost V 5 bases and J 6 bases, with 8 bases left between them. The CDR3 covers 11 residues.

This chain joins TRBV6-5 and TRBJ1-3; D is unclear. Looked up from germline, CDR1 is MNHEY and CDR2 is SVGAGI. The CDR3 contains 14 residues. Trimming pared 6 bases from V and 0 bases from J, leaving 9 bases between. The CDR3 loop is CASRGVSSGNTIYF. CDR3 DNA: TGTGCCAGCAGGGGAGTTTCCTCTGGAAACACCATATATTTT.

The CDR3 region has the DNA TGCGCCAGCAGCTCGAGGACTTCCGAGACAGGGAACACTGAAGCTTTCTTT. Its protein is CASSSRTSETGNTEAFF. The V gene is TRBV5-1, the J gene TRBJ1-1, with a weak D call TRBD1 (6 bases). The germline gives CDR1 SGHRS, CDR2 YFSETQ. V was cut by 3 bases and J by 1 base, with 19 bases left in between. The CDR3 is 17 residues long.

This sequence joins TRBV19 and TRBJ1-2, with TRBD1 matching over 7 bases. Losses at the gene ends were 3 bases for V and 4 bases for J; bases not matched to a gene: 11. Looked up from germline, CDR1 is LNHDA and CDR2 is SQIVND (reference sequence). This CDR3 is 16 amino acids long. The CDR3 is CASSMGSRQGGYGYTF. CDR3 coding DNA: TGTGCCAGTAGTATGGGGAGCCGCCAGGGGGGCTATGGCTACACCTTC.

The V call is TRBV7-2, the J call TRBJ2-7; 8 bases map to TRBD2. Trimming cost V 4 bases and J 4 bases; bases outside gene matches: 12. CDR1 and CDR2 from the germline V gene are SGHTA and FQGNSA. The CDR3 consists of 16 residues. CDR3: CASSSISGASRYEQYF. As DNA, the CDR3 is TGTGCCAGCAGCTCGATTAGCGGGGCCAGCCGGTACGAGCAGTACTTC.

The chain uses TRBV30 and TRBJ2-3; TRBD2 matches at 11 bases. Germline V gene sequence: CDR1 GTSNPN, CDR2 SVGIG (reference sequence). The junction had 5 bases not matched to a gene; V was cut back by 3 bases and J by 0 bases. The CDR3 has 16 residues. CDR3 sequence reads: CAWRLLAGASTDTQYF. Written as DNA, the CDR3 is TGTGCCTGGAGGCTACTAGCGGGGGCTAGCACAGATACGCAGTATTTT.

V is TRBV28 and J is TRBJ2-1, with 12 bases aligning to TRBD2. Germline CDR1 is MDHEN and CDR2 is SYDVKM. The CDR3 has 17 residues. V shed 2 bases, J shed 4 bases, and the junction held 6 bases outside the gene matches. CDR3 DNA: TGTGCCAGCAGTTTACCTAGCGGGAGGGCCCTGTACAATGAGCAGTTCTTC. It is translated as CASSLPSGRALYNEQFF.

There are many counts of this clone. In DNA form, the CDR3 reads TGCGCCAGCAGCCAAGTTGATATGGGACTCCGCTACAATGAGCAGTTCTTC. It encodes CASSQVDMGLRYNEQFF. The J gene is TRBJ2-1, the V gene TRBV4-1; possible D gene TRBD2, 6 bases. Germline CDR1 reads MGHRA; CDR2 reads YSYEKL. The CDR3 length is 17 residues. V lost 1 base and J 3 bases, leaving 16 bases between the germline ends.

The sample holds one count of this clone. J is TRBJ2-2 and V is TRBV5-1; 7 nucleotides match TRBD1. This CDR3 is built from 15 residues. Germline CDR1 SGHRS, CDR2 YFSETQ. V dropped 5 bases and J dropped 3; count of bases not matched to a gene: 7. CDR3 region: CASRSTGLYTGELFF. Here the CDR3 DNA reads TGCGCCAGCAGGTCGACAGGGTTATACACCGGGGAGCTGTTTTTT.

This chain links TRBV28 with TRBJ1-2, with D uncertain. V was clipped by 1 base and J by 7 bases, with 4 bases between them. Germline values: CDR1 MDHEN, CDR2 SYDVKM. The CDR3 is 11 amino acids. DNA of the CDR3: TGTGCCAGCAGTTTATTGAGTGGCTACACCTTC. It codes for CASSLLSGYTF.

The chain carries TRBV4-1 and TRBJ2-5; D is perhaps TRBD1 (6 bases). Germline CDR1 is MGHRA and CDR2 is YSYEKL. The CDR3 has 15 residues. Trimming pared 1 base from V and 1 base from J, leaving 10 bases between. The CDR3: CASSQGQEAQETQYF. CDR3 in DNA: TGCGCCAGCAGCCAAGGACAGGAAGCCCAAGAGACCCAGTACTTC.

This sequence joins TRBV4-2 and TRBJ2-1, with D perhaps matching TRBD2 (6 bases). There are 16 residues in the CDR3. V was clipped by 1 base and J by 4 bases, with 14 bases between them. Germline V gives CDR1 LGHNA, CDR2 YNFKEQ. The CDR3 DNA sequence: TGTGCCAGCAGCCAAGGACTAGGCGGACTTTACAATGAGCAGTTCTTC. This sequence encodes CASSQGLGGLYNEQFF.

This chain connects TRBV15 to TRBJ1-4, with TRBD1 identical over 8 bases. After removal of 5 bases from V and 2 bases from J, the junction contained 7 bases not matched to a gene. The CDR3 loop spans 16 amino acids. Per germline, CDR1 LNHNV and CDR2 YYDKDF (reference sequence). CDR3 coding DNA: TGTGCCACCAGCCACTACAGGGGGGTGACTAATGAAAAACTGTTTTTT. This translates into CATSHYRGVTNEKLFF.

J is TRBJ2-3 and V is TRBV24-1; 14 bases are a match to TRBD2. The germline V gene encodes CDR1 KGHDR and CDR2 SFDVKD. Trimming removed 3 bases from V and 3 bases from J; junction bases left unmatched: 4. This CDR3 spans 17 amino acids. CDR3 amino acids: CATSDPGTSGSTDTQYF. The CDR3 region has the DNA TGTGCCACCAGTGATCCGGGGACTAGCGGGAGTACAGATACGCAGTATTTT.

The V and J genes are TRBV27 and TRBJ2-5, with TRBD2 matching 10 bases. CDR1 is MNHEY and CDR2 is SMNVEV in the germline V gene (reference sequence). The CDR3 contains 18 residues. Unmatched junction bases numbered 16, after V lost 5 bases and J lost 4 bases. DNA for the CDR3: TGTGCCAGCAGTCTCCACCTTCTACCGGGACTAGCGCCAGAGACCCAGTACTTC. It is translated as CASSLHLLPGLAPETQYF.

The chain joins TRBV5-1 to TRBJ1-1; D is uncertain. From germline, CDR1 is SGHRS and CDR2 YFSETQ. Trimming shortened V by 5 bases and J by 1 base, and 6 bases separated the two germline ends. The CDR3 is 12 residues long. The DNA for the CDR3 is TGCGCCAGCAGTAACACGAACACTGAAGCTTTCTTT. This codes for CASSNTNTEAFF.

The chain employs TRBV28 and TRBJ2-1; TRBD2 matches 10 bases. V dropped 5 bases and J dropped 8; count of bases not matched to a gene: 12. CDR1 is MDHEN and CDR2 is SYDVKM in the germline V gene. The CDR3 length is 16 residues. In nucleotides, the CDR3 is TGTGCCAGCAGTACCCCCGTAGCGGGGGGCACGGATGAGCAGTTCTTC. Residues: CASSTPVAGGTDEQFF.

This chain connects TRBV6-5 to TRBJ2-1; D is perhaps TRBD2 (6 bases). The CDR3 is 15 amino acids. With 5 bases removed from V and 6 bases from J, the gap between germline ends came to 17 bases. Germline-derived CDR1 and CDR2 are MNHEY and SVGAGI. The CDR3 nucleotides are TGTGCCAGCAGTCCCAGACTAGGAATGTCCAATGAGCAGTTCTTC. It translates to CASSPRLGMSNEQFF.

The V and J genes are TRBV11-2 and TRBJ2-5, with 16 bases fitting TRBD2. Germline lookup yields CDR1 SGHAT and CDR2 FQNNGV. The CDR3 extends over 15 amino acids. The junction had 5 bases not matched to a gene; V was cut back by 5 bases and J by 8 bases. For the CDR3, the DNA is TGTGCCAGCAGCCAGGGACTAGCGGGGGGGGGAACCCAGTACTTC. It encodes CASSQGLAGGGTQYF.

This rearrangement joins TRBV18 to TRBJ1-3, with a possible D match to TRBD1 (6 bases). CDR3 length equals 12 residues. Germline loops: CDR1 KGHSH, CDR2 LQKENI. Trimming took off 8 bases at V and 4 bases at J, with 9 bases between the two ends. The CDR3, as DNA: TGTGCCAGCAAGCAGGGGGGAAACACCATATATTTT. Its protein product is CASKQGGNTIYF.

This clone appeared once. The chain couples TRBV6-6 to TRBJ2-5; D is undetermined. CDR3 length: 12 amino acids. The germline V and J ends were trimmed by 8 bases and 3 bases, with 10 bases remaining between them. Germline lookup yields CDR1 MNHNY and CDR2 SVGAGI (reference sequence). The DNA for the CDR3 is TGTGCCAGCGCTGGGCGAAAAGAGACCCAGTACTTC. It specifies CASAGRKETQYF.

This chain links TRBV6-5 with TRBJ1-2, with D maybe TRBD1 (6 bases). Germline values: CDR1 MNHEY, CDR2 SVGAGI. Trimming removed 5 bases from V and 2 bases from J, with 9 bases in between. The CDR3 has 13 residues. CDR3 sequence reads: CASSSQGNYGYTF. In DNA form, the CDR3 reads TGTGCCAGCAGTAGTCAGGGGAACTATGGCTACACCTTC.

V is TRBV12-3 or TRBV12-4 and J is TRBJ1-1; 8 bases are a match to TRBD1. J gave up 5 bases and V 6 bases, and 5 bases lay outside the gene matches. This CDR3 has 13 amino acids. The CDR3 bases are TGTGCCAGCAGGACAGGGGTCGGGACTGAAGCTTTCTTT. Its protein is CASRTGVGTEAFF.

The CDR3 DNA sequence: TGTGCCAGCAGCTCGACTAGCGGGGGGGCTATCCGTGCAGATACGCAGTATTTT. Protein: CASSSTSGGAIRADTQYF. The genes are TRBV11-3 and TRBJ2-3; 14 bases match TRBD2. This CDR3 has 18 amino acids. In germline, CDR1 is SGHNT, CDR2 YENEEA. Unmatched junction bases numbered 10, after V lost 4 bases and J lost 4 bases. Using reference TRBV11-3 and TRBJ2-3 for the parts outside the CDR3, the full variable domain is EAGVVQSPRYKIIEKKQPVAFWCNPISGHNTLYWYLQNLGQGPELLIRYENEEAVDDSQLPKDRFSAERLKGVDSTLKIQPAELGDSAVYLCASSSTSGGAIRADTQYFGPGTRLTVL.

The chain joins TRBV19 to TRBJ2-3; 8 positions agree with TRBD1. V dropped 7 bases and J dropped 6; count of bases not matched to a gene: 12. This CDR3 has 15 residues. Germline V gene lookup returns CDR1 LNHDA and CDR2 SQIVND (reference sequence). The CDR3 DNA reads TGTGCCAGTACTCAACTGGGGACAGGCGTTGATACGCAGTATTTT. It is translated as CASTQLGTGVDTQYF.

This chain uses TRBV28 with TRBJ2-7; perhaps TRBD1 as D (5 bases). Per the germline V gene, CDR1 is MDHEN and CDR2 is SYDVKM. V was shortened by 6 bases and J by 2 bases, with 8 bases between the two germline ends. The CDR3 runs 12 residues. Here the CDR3 DNA reads TGTGCCAGCAGGACAGCAACCTACGAGCAGTACTTC. Its translation is CASRTATYEQYF. The variable domain in full, completed from reference TRBV28 and TRBJ2-7, reads DVKVTQSSRYLVKRTGEKVFLECVQDMDHENMFWYRQDPGLGLRLIYFSYDVKMKEKGDIPEGYSVSREKKERFSLILESASTNQTSMYLCASRTATYEQYFGPGTRLTVT.